The present T cell receptor beta chain was sequenced within a study of blood T cell repertoires in COVID-19. In the authors' workflow: Nucleated cell counts were estimated from reference gene primer amplification. Measured with immunoSEQ multiplex PCR; TCRdb has only the in-frame clones, and not every one. The DNA was the basis for D and trimming; V, J and clone size are from that table. Here the sample spans 300,000 to 350,000 clones, about nine tenths being singletons. This CDR3 is 13 amino acids long. Germline-derived CDR1 and CDR2 are SEHNR and FQNEAQ (reference sequence). The germline V and J ends were trimmed by 2 bases and 4 bases, with 8 bases remaining between them.

The source is a woman aged 50 to 65 with COVID-19, enrolled during active disease. The V and J genes are TRBV7-9 and TRBJ1-1, with D maybe TRBD1 (5 bases). Sequencing input: peripheral blood. CDR3 residues: CASSLTDTTEAFF. The CDR3 coding sequence is TGTGCCAGCAGCTTAACGGACACCACTGAAGCTTTCTTT.